These 21 T cell receptor beta chains were sequenced from one sample in a study of T-cell reconstitution after alpha-beta-depleted transplantation in children. The library targeted TCRbeta and was prepared with unique molecular identifiers. MiXCR was run by TCRdb on the PCR reads, yielding one entry per CDR3 protein. The sample shows about 640,000 distinct CDR3 sequences, approximately 13% of them seen only once. The material sequenced was PBMCs, mostly from graft donor cells, taken 360 days after TCRalphabeta/CD19-depleted stem cell transplant. The origin of the receptors is a male patient under 18 who had a stem cell transplant for acute myeloid leukemia, so the T cells may come from the graft donor.

The chain joins TRBV20-1 to TRBJ2-1; 13 bases are shared with TRBD2. J was trimmed by 9 bases and V by 6 bases; bases with no gene match: 14. Germline V gives CDR1 DFQATT, CDR2 SNEGSKA (reference sequence). The CDR3 consists of 16 residues. CDR3 sequence (DNA): TGCAGTGCCATAACCATTACTAGCGGGAGGGCCCTTGAGCAGTTCTTC. Translating gives CSAITITSGRALEQFF.

V gene TRBV7-3 combines with J gene TRBJ2-1; 11 bases align to TRBD2. This CDR3 has 16 amino acids. Germline loops: CDR1 SGHTA, CDR2 FQGTGA. V lost 6 bases to trimming and J lost 2 bases; unmatched junction nucleotides: 6. The CDR3 coding sequence is TGTGCCAGCAGATCAACTAGCGGGAGCGCCTACAATGAGCAGTTCTTC. It specifies CASRSTSGSAYNEQFF.

This clonotype has ten or more counts. The chain uses TRBV7-2 and TRBJ2-7; D may be TRBD2 (6 bases). Trimming removed 1 base at V and 0 bases at J, with 10 bases between. The CDR3 has 15 residues. Germline values: CDR1 SGHTA, CDR2 FQGNSA. The CDR3 is CASSLVTGASYEQYF. The CDR3 DNA is TGTGCCAGCAGCTTAGTTACGGGAGCCTCCTACGAGCAGTACTTC. Variable domain in full (rest from reference TRBV7-2 and TRBJ2-7): GAGVSQSPSNKVTEKGKDVELRCDPISGHTALYWYRQSLGQGLEFLIYFQGNSAPDKSGLPSDRFSAERTGGSVSTLTIQRTQQEDSAVYLCASSLVTGASYEQYFGPGTRLTVT.

The chain joins TRBV7-2 to TRBJ1-2; 11 nucleotides line up with TRBD1. In germline, CDR1 is SGHTA, CDR2 FQGNSA. The CDR3 length is 18 residues. The V segment lost 1 base and the J segment 6 bases; nucleotides outside the gene matches: 13. CDR3 coding DNA: TGTGCCAGCAGCTTAGGGCCGGGACAGGGGGAATCAGAGGATGGCTACACCTTC. Protein: CASSLGPGQGESEDGYTF.

This clonotype was seen a few times. The genes are TRBV27 and TRBJ2-1; 10 nucleotides align to TRBD2. With 0 bases clipped from V and 9 bases from J, the junction kept 8 bases outside the gene matches. The CDR3 contains 16 residues. Germline values: CDR1 MNHEY, CDR2 SMNVEV (reference sequence). CDR3: CASSLSPAGGMGEQFF. Here the CDR3 DNA reads TGTGCCAGCAGTTTATCCCCAGCGGGAGGGATGGGTGAGCAGTTCTTC.

The chain links TRBV7-3 to TRBJ2-7; 14 nucleotides line up with TRBD2. Trimming at V came to 4 bases and at J to 5 bases, leaving 7 bases not matched to a gene. CDR1 is SGHTA and CDR2 is FQGTGA in the germline V gene. The CDR3 totals 16 residues. CDR3: CASSYGTSGSMHEQYF. The CDR3 nucleotides read TGTGCCAGCAGCTATGGGACTAGCGGGAGCATGCACGAGCAGTACTTC.

This clonotype has a handful of counts. The chain recombines TRBV3-1 with TRBJ2-3; 10 bases map to TRBD2. The germline V gene encodes CDR1 LGHDT and CDR2 YNNKEL (reference sequence). Trimming took 3 bases from V and 2 from J; bases not matched to a gene: 14. The CDR3 spans 19 residues. The CDR3 is CASSHEHRLAGILTDTQYF. The DNA of the CDR3 is TGTGCCAGCAGCCACGAACACCGACTAGCGGGCATACTCACAGATACGCAGTATTTT.

This clonotype was counted a few times. The chain uses TRBV7-9 and TRBJ1-3; D is uncertain. The CDR3 length is 14 residues. The germline V and J ends were trimmed by 11 bases and 0 bases, with 14 bases remaining between them. CDR1 SEHNR and CDR2 FQNEAQ come from the germline V gene (reference sequence). For the CDR3, the DNA is TGTGCCCAGCAGGTTACAGCCTCTGGAAACACCATATATTTT. Translation: CAQQVTASGNTIYF.

The table lists this clonotype with a few counts. The chain carries TRBV19 and TRBJ1-2; D is unresolved. Trimming removed 4 bases at V and 10 bases at J, with 10 bases between. The CDR3 is made up of 11 amino acids. Germline V gives CDR1 LNHDA, CDR2 SQIVND (reference sequence). In DNA, the CDR3 is TGTGCCAGTAGTACAAGACACTCCTACACCTTC. It codes for CASSTRHSYTF.

The gene calls are TRBV18 and TRBJ1-5; D is unclear. The germline V gene has CDR1 KGHSH and CDR2 LQKENI. The CDR3 runs to 14 residues. V lost 2 bases and J lost 1, with 6 bases in between. CDR3 nucleotides: TGTGCCAGCTCACCAGGATTAAGCAATCAGCCCCAGCATTTT. Protein product: CASSPGLSNQPQHF.

This clonotype was counted ten times or more. This chain uses TRBV28 with TRBJ2-7, with TRBD1 matching over 7 bases. The germline V gene has CDR1 MDHEN and CDR2 SYDVKM. Trimming took 4 bases from V and 10 from J; bases not matched to a gene: 13. The CDR3 covers 14 residues. The CDR3 region has the DNA TGTGCCAGCAGTTCCCTAACCCCTACAGGGGCCCAGTACTTC. It translates to CASSSLTPTGAQYF.

V usage is TRBV20-1 and J usage is TRBJ2-7, with D unclear. With 5 bases removed from V and 2 bases from J, the gap between germline ends came to 13 bases. The length of the CDR3 is 13 residues. Germline lookup yields CDR1 DFQATT and CDR2 SNEGSKA (reference sequence). In nucleotides, the CDR3 is TGCAGTGCTGCCGCGATGAGTCCCTACGAGCAGTACTTC. This encodes CSAAAMSPYEQYF.

V gene TRBV6-1 combines with J gene TRBJ2-2, with TRBD2 matching over 13 bases. The germline gives CDR1 MNHNS, CDR2 SASEGT. The ends lost 4 bases at V and 0 bases at J; junction bases unmatched: 11. The CDR3 is 20 amino acids. CDR3 residues: CASSAVRAGTSGANTGELFF. CDR3 DNA sequence: TGTGCCAGCAGTGCGGTCAGAGCCGGGACTAGCGGGGCGAACACCGGGGAGCTGTTTTTT.

This clonotype was observed at least ten times. V gene TRBV24-1 combines with J gene TRBJ2-1; no clear D gene. Germline CDR1 is KGHDR and CDR2 is SFDVKD. Trimming took off 5 bases at V and 2 bases at J, with 18 bases between the two ends. This CDR3 has 17 residues. CDR3 amino acids: CATSAEPVSRAYNEQFF. The CDR3 DNA reads as TGTGCCACCAGTGCTGAACCCGTAAGCCGCGCCTACAATGAGCAGTTCTTC.

The CDR3 loop reads CASTVVRTGELFF. For the CDR3, the DNA is TGTGCCAGCACCGTAGTCCGCACCGGGGAGCTGTTTTTT. This chain joins TRBV6-2 or TRBV6-3 and TRBJ2-2, with no clear D. The CDR3 spans 13 residues. Germline-derived CDR1 and CDR2 are MNHEY and SVGEGT. V gave up 7 bases and J gave up 4 bases, with 10 bases separating them.

The gene calls are TRBV10-3 and TRBJ2-3, with a possible D match to TRBD1 (6 bases). This CDR3 is built from 14 residues. Trimming took off 3 bases at V and 4 bases at J, with 11 bases between the two ends. Germline lookup yields CDR1 ENHRY and CDR2 SYGVKD. The CDR3 spells CAISDRGGPDTQYF. CDR3 coding DNA: TGTGCCATCAGTGACAGGGGTGGGCCAGATACGCAGTATTTT.

Turning to this clonotype: A read error may explain this, as a much larger clone is one base away. The gene calls are TRBV28 and TRBJ2-3, with 16 bases fitting TRBD2. CDR3 length equals 16 residues. In germline, CDR1 is MDHEN, CDR2 SYDVKM. The CDR3 spells CASIPGLAGGPETQYF. CDR3 DNA sequence: TGTGCCAGCATCCCGGGACTAGCGGGAGGGCCAGAAACGCAGTATTTT.

This chain connects TRBV12-3 or TRBV12-4 to TRBJ2-3; 8 bases match TRBD2. Losses at the gene ends were 6 bases for V and 1 base for J; bases not matched to a gene: 6. The CDR3 runs to 15 residues. The CDR3 region is CASRQLAAGTDTQYF. CDR3 nucleotides: TGTGCCAGCAGGCAACTAGCGGCGGGCACAGATACGCAGTATTTT.

V and J are TRBV12-3 or TRBV12-4 and TRBJ2-7; possible D gene TRBD2, 6 bases. This CDR3 has 16 residues. The germline V and J ends were trimmed by 3 bases and 2 bases, with 17 bases remaining between them. The CDR3, as DNA: TGTGCCAGCAGTTTTTTTTCCGGGACGGGGGCCTACGAGCAGTACTTC. Its protein product is CASSFFSGTGAYEQYF.

This clonotype came up a few times. The chain has TRBV10-3 and TRBJ1-5, with a possible D match to TRBD1 (6 bases). The CDR3 spans 14 residues. V lost 0 bases, J lost 7 bases, and 10 bases lay in between. CDR1 and CDR2 from the germline V gene are ENHRY and SYGVKD. The CDR3 bases are TGTGCCATCAGTGAGTCTAGGGGGGAACAGCCCCAGCATTTT. Amino acids: CAISESRGEQPQHF.

The chain carries TRBV12-3 or TRBV12-4 and TRBJ1-3; D might be TRBD1 (5 bases). The V and J ends lost 5 bases and 3 bases respectively, with 14 bases between them. CDR3 size: 15 residues. CDR3 in amino acids: CASSRLGALGNTIYF. Written as DNA, the CDR3 is TGTGCCAGCAGTCGCCTCGGGGCCCTTGGAAACACCATATATTTT.